This T cell receptor (beta chain) was sequenced during a study of CD8 T cells in ankylosing spondylitis (dated by TCRdb to about 2017). With regard to the full study: To find TCR variants linked to disease, the study profiled T cell receptor beta repertoires in ankylosing spondylitis patients and healthy donors. The whole study cohort included about a hundred healthy donors and roughly 24 ankylosing spondylitis patients. Peripheral blood was sampled, and synovial fluid was also collected from ankylosing spondylitis patients.

V is reduced by 7 bases and J by 3 bases, leaving a spacing of 15 bases between them. The CDR3 measures 15 amino acids from cysteine to phenylalanine. Left in the record is the CDR3 DNA by itself, 45 bases read in frame from the first base. In its sample, this clonotype was seen many times. Its antigen is unknown. Base qualities are not at hand, and no much larger clone is one base apart. General conclusions and limits of the study: Blood from ankylosing spondylitis patients appeared to be characterized by a TCR beta motif made up of several highly homologous amino acid variants. The disease-linked clones were reported to be significantly enriched in matched synovial fluid samples from ankylosing spondylitis patients. Some of the motif variants had been reported before in the synovial fluid and blood of reactive arthritis patients, a finding that suggests common disease-initiation mechanisms. The disease-linked clones showed a CD8+ phenotype and occurred at relatively low frequencies in peripheral blood.

Data came from an Illumina HiSeq 2500. TCR beta libraries were prepared by quantitative 5'-RACE with molecular barcodes. Concerning the study's data processing: A new computational method based on a probabilistic model of VDJ rearrangement was used to identify disease-linked TCR variants. TCRdb reran the public reads through fastp at Q25 and MiXCR, keeping productive beta chains. CDR3 protein sequences are deduplicated, and each keeps its most common genes and DNA. These V and J calls rely on TCRdb rather than the paper's analysis. The sample contains about 230,000 distinct CDR3 sequences, 8.2% of them found a single time. The ten largest clones take up around 4.8% of the sample.

The chain is made from TRBV12-3 or TRBV12-4 and TRBJ1-4; the D gene lacks a confident call. The clonotype was recovered from a female donor with ankylosing spondylitis or in good health (not recorded which). Input material: blood, either unsorted or a sorted T cell fraction (not recorded which). In nucleotides, the sequence is TGTGCCAGCACCACTGTCGGGTCCCCTAATGAAAAACTGTTTTTT. It translates to CASTTVGSPNEKLFF.